This entry concerns a single T cell receptor (beta chain). This sample is drawn from a study of blood T cell repertoires in COVID-19. Study details: Sample material is recorded as cDNA or gDNA derived from T cells, B-cell-depleted T cells, or PBMCs.

The CDR3 totals 15 residues. Germline lookup yields CDR1 MGHRA and CDR2 YSYEKL. V shed 4 bases and J shed 4 bases, with 14 bases lying between them. Original processing notes: Nucleated cell number was recorded as an estimate derived from reference gene primer amplification. Generated by immunoSEQ multiplex PCR, the TCRdb table keeps only in-frame clones and is missing some. That table furnishes V, J and clone size, whereas the DNA furnished D and trimming. The sample holds under 250,000 clones, around 83% seen once. Sequenced material: peripheral blood. The chain couples TRBV4-1 to TRBJ1-3; D is perhaps TRBD1 (5 bases). The receptor was derived from a man aged 45-65 years with active or convalescent COVID-19. The CDR3 protein is CASSLPRATGNTIYF. The CDR3 DNA is TGCGCCAGCAGCCTCCCCAGGGCGACGGGAAACACCATATATTTT.